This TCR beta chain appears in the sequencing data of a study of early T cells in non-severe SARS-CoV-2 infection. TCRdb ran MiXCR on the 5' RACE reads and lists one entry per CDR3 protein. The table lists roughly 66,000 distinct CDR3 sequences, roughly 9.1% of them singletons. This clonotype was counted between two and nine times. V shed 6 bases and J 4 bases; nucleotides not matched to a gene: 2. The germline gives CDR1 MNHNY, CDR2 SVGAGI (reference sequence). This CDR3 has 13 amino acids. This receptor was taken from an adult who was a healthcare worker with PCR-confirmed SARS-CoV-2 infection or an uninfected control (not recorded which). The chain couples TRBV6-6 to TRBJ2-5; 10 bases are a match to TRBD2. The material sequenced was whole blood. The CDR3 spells CASSGTSVETQYF. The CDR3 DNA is TGTGCCAGCAGCGGGACTAGCGTAGAGACCCAGTACTTC.